This TCR beta chain was sequenced in a study of CD8 T cells in ankylosing spondylitis. The study's findings and limits: Disease-linked clones were CD8+ and relatively rare in peripheral blood.

Germline-derived CDR1 and CDR2 are DFQATT and SNEGSKA (reference sequence). CDR3 length: 12 residues. The V end was cut by 0 bases, the J end by 7 bases, with 9 bases between. In making TCR beta libraries, quantitative 5'-RACE with molecular barcodes was used. In TCRdb, the 5' RACE reads were re-called with MiXCR into one record per CDR3 protein. The table has around 130,000 distinct CDR3 sequences, about a tenth seen once. With respect to this clonotype: No antigen is known for it.

The sequencing sample was made of blood, either unsorted or a sorted T cell fraction (not recorded which). The chain joins TRBV20-1 to TRBJ1-2; unclear D gene. This TCR was recovered from a male donor with ankylosing spondylitis or in good health (not recorded which). CDR3 in DNA: TGCAGTGCTAGAGAAACCATGGCTGGCTACACCTTC. Translation gives CSARETMAGYTF.